This TCR beta chain was documented in a study of T cell clonality in common variable immunodeficiency. Per the germline V gene, CDR1 is SGHKS and CDR2 is YYEKEE (reference sequence). V was clipped by 2 bases and J by 1 base; unmatched bases: 6. The CDR3 loop spans 15 amino acids. This clone was picked up many times. The CDR3 extends 3 residues past the end of the read, so its final part is completed from the germline J gene. Assay: immunoSEQ multiplex PCR; the TCRdb copy retains only in-frame clones and omits some. The record shows 55,000 or so clones for this sample, with no singletons present. The sequence came from a person aged 18 to 75 in good health. This chain uses TRBV5-5 with TRBJ2-7, with 7 positions matching TRBD1. The sequenced material came from peripheral blood mononuclear cells. CDR3 DNA (partial): TGTGCCAGCAGCTTAGGGGGCGGTAAGTCCTACGAG. It translates to CASSLGGGKSYE. In full, the CDR3 reads CASSLGGGKSYEQYF.